Below, one T cell receptor (beta chain) is given with its context. Its antigen is not known. Sequencing used immunoSEQ multiplex PCR; TCRdb keeps in-frame clones, though not all of them. The table records more than 9,000 clones, 70% of them present only once. Germline values: CDR1 SEHNR, CDR2 FQNEAQ (reference sequence). There are 17 residues in the CDR3. Trimming at V came to 5 bases and at J to 4 bases, leaving 17 bases not matched to a gene. This entry belongs to a study of tissue T cells after allogeneic stem cell transplantation. Study findings and constraints: Limitations included a small, clinically heterogeneous cohort and limited sampling depth.

The sample was tissue from the right colon, taken at autopsy. The chain is built from TRBV7-9 and TRBJ2-7; 7 bases map to TRBD1. This clonotype was obtained from a woman aged 18 to 55 with breast cancer. CDR3 coding DNA: TGTGCCAGCAGCCGAAATACCCACCGGGACAGTTATTACGAGCAGTACTTC. It encodes CASSRNTHRDSYYEQYF.